What follows are 17 T cell receptor beta chains derived from one specimen sequenced in a study of cytomegalovirus exposure and HLA in healthy donors. The PCR was carried out with 60 Vbeta primers and 13 Jbeta primers. The table came from immunoSEQ multiplex PCR; TCRdb's copy has only in-frame clones and leaves some out. The sample comprises approximately 160,000 clones, roughly 80% of which are singletons, and 0.75% to 0.9% rests with the top ten. Source material: PBMCs. The source of these receptors is a young woman in good health and CMV-seronegative.

This chain uses TRBV27 with TRBJ1-6, with 8 bases aligning to TRBD1. Germline values: CDR1 MNHEY, CDR2 SMNVEV (reference sequence). This CDR3 is built from 13 residues. V dropped 7 bases and J dropped 5; count of bases not matched to a gene: 1. The CDR3: CASMTGDNSPLHF. In nucleotides, the CDR3 is TGTGCCAGCATGACAGGGGATAATTCACCCCTCCACTTT.

This clone was seen repeatedly, ten times or more. The V and J genes are TRBV9 and TRBJ2-1; TRBD2 is a possible D gene (6 bases). This CDR3 contains 13 residues. The ends were cut back, 10 bases at V and 10 bases at J, with 21 bases in the middle. In germline, CDR1 is SGDLS, CDR2 YYNGEE. The CDR3 is CASSRGGAGEQFF. The CDR3 nucleotides read TGTGCCTCCTCACGTGGCGGGGCAGGAGAGCAGTTCTTC.

The chain uses TRBV2 and TRBJ2-1; D possibly corresponds to TRBD1 (5 bases). The CDR3 is 15 residues long. CDR1 is SNHLY and CDR2 is FYNNEI in the germline V gene. V lost 1 base and J lost 3, with 10 bases in between. This CDR3 is CASSEDRGHYNEQFF. In DNA, the CDR3 is TGTGCCAGCAGTGAAGATAGGGGTCACTACAATGAGCAGTTCTTC.

The V call is TRBV19, the J call TRBJ2-1, with D possibly TRBD2 on 6 matching bases. V was trimmed by 3 bases and J by 0 bases, leaving 15 bases between them. The CDR3 covers 17 residues. The germline V gene encodes CDR1 LNHDA and CDR2 SQIVND (reference sequence). The CDR3 spells CASSIGSGYSSYNEQFF. The DNA of the CDR3 is TGTGCCAGTAGTATTGGTAGCGGATACAGCTCCTACAATGAGCAGTTCTTC.

The table lists this clone with a count of one. This chain links TRBV5-6 with TRBJ1-1, with 7 bases identical to TRBD1. This CDR3 spans 14 amino acids. CDR1 and CDR2 from the germline V gene are SGHDT and YYEEEE. V shed 2 bases, J shed 6 bases, and the junction held 7 bases outside the gene matches. The CDR3 DNA reads as TGTGCCAGCAGCTTACTGGCGGACAGGTCTGAAGCTTTCTTT. Amino acids: CASSLLADRSEAFF. Combining the CDR3 with reference TRBV5-6 and TRBJ1-1 gives the whole variable domain DAGVTQSPTHLIKTRGQQVTLRCSPKSGHDTVSWYQQALGQGPQFIFQYYEEEERQRGNFPDRFSGHQFPNYSSELNVNALLLGDSALYLCASSLLADRSEAFFGQGTRLTVV.

The chain is built from TRBV30 and TRBJ2-3; 12 nucleotides line up with TRBD2. The CDR3 covers 15 residues. Germline loops: CDR1 GTSNPN, CDR2 SVGIG (reference sequence). Trimming cost V 3 bases and J 4 bases; bases outside gene matches: 5. The CDR3 nucleotides read TGTGCCTGGAGCAGACTAGCGGGAGAGGCAGATACGCAGTATTTT. The encoded protein is CAWSRLAGEADTQYF.

The V call is TRBV15, the J call TRBJ2-3; 8 bases agree with TRBD1. From germline, CDR1 is LNHNV and CDR2 YYDKDF (reference sequence). V lost 3 bases and J lost 1; bases outside the gene matches: 9. The CDR3 is 17 amino acids. DNA of the CDR3: TGTGCCACCAGCAGCCCCACCAGGGGGCGAGGCACAGATACGCAGTATTTT. Translated, it gives CATSSPTRGRGTDTQYF.

The V call is TRBV7-8, the J call TRBJ1-4; D is possibly TRBD1 (5 bases). With 4 bases removed from V and 4 bases from J, the gap between germline ends came to 10 bases. This CDR3 comprises 14 residues. Looked up from germline, CDR1 is SGHVS and CDR2 is FQNEAQ. This CDR3 reads CASSSQGFNEKLFF. The CDR3 coding sequence is TGTGCCAGCAGCTCCCAGGGCTTTAATGAAAAACTGTTTTTT.

V gene TRBV19 combines with J gene TRBJ1-1; D call uncertain. The length of the CDR3 is 10 residues. Germline V gene lookup returns CDR1 LNHDA and CDR2 SQIVND (reference sequence). V lost 8 bases to trimming and J lost 8 bases, with 9 bases between them. The CDR3: CASSRGEAFF. DNA of the CDR3: TGTGCCAGTTCAAGAGGCGAAGCTTTCTTT.

Only a few counts were recorded for this clone. The chain couples TRBV6-6 to TRBJ1-1, with D perhaps matching TRBD1 (5 bases). Germline CDR1 and CDR2: MNHNY and SVGAGI (reference sequence). There are 12 residues in the CDR3. Trimming took off 0 bases at V and 14 bases at J, with 13 bases between the two ends. CDR3 coding DNA: TGTGCCAGCAGTTACTCGGCAGGGTTTGACTTCTTT. Its translation is CASSYSAGFDFF.

The genes are TRBV11-2 and TRBJ2-3; D ambiguous. CDR1 SGHAT and CDR2 FQNNGV come from the germline V gene. The V gene lost 0 bases and the J gene lost 2 bases, with 9 bases spanning the gap. The CDR3 totals 15 residues. This CDR3 is CASSLEISFTDTQYF. CDR3 nucleotide sequence: TGTGCCAGCAGCTTAGAAATATCTTTCACAGATACGCAGTATTTT.

The V and J genes are TRBV10-3 and TRBJ2-7; TRBD2 matches 11 bases. Germline V gene data show CDR1 as ENHRY and CDR2 as SYGVKD. J lost 1 base, V lost 8 bases, and 7 bases had no gene match. The CDR3 has 15 amino acids. The CDR3 coding sequence is TGTGCCATCGGCCCGCTAGCGGGAGGTTCCTACGAGCAGTACTTC. This encodes CAIGPLAGGSYEQYF.

The gene calls are TRBV14 and TRBJ1-1; weak D call: TRBD1 (5 bases). This CDR3 contains 16 residues. V shed 0 bases and J shed 2 bases, with 13 bases lying between them. Per germline, CDR1 SGHDN and CDR2 FVKESK. CDR3 nucleotides: TGTGCCAGCAGCCAAGATCTAGGGACTACTAACACTGAAGCTTTCTTT. Translation gives CASSQDLGTTNTEAFF.

The chain joins TRBV5-8 to TRBJ2-1; D call uncertain. V gave up 0 bases and J gave up 0 bases, with 10 bases separating them. From germline, CDR1 is SGHTS and CDR2 YDEGEE. This CDR3 region has 16 residues. As DNA, the CDR3 is TGTGCCAGCAGCTTGGAGAGGCGGAGCTCCTACAATGAGCAGTTCTTC. Encoded protein: CASSLERRSSYNEQFF.

Concerning this clone itself: One junction end disagrees with the germline gene, perhaps due to a read error. The chain combines TRBV7-9 with TRBJ1-5; 8 positions match TRBD1. The CDR3 is 14 amino acids. From germline, CDR1 is SEHNR and CDR2 FQNEAQ (reference sequence). The CDR3 is CSSSFGQGMEPQHF. Written as DNA, the CDR3 is TGTTCCAGCAGCTTTGGACAGGGCATGGAGCCCCAGCATTTT.

This clone was picked up a small number of times. The chain is built from TRBV2 and TRBJ1-4; no definite D call. Germline V lookup: CDR1 SNHLY, CDR2 FYNNEI. The CDR3 length is 13 residues. Trimming cost V 7 bases and J 7 bases, with 13 bases left between them. Here the CDR3 DNA reads TGTGCCAGCATGCAGGTTTTGGCTGAAAAACTGTTTTTT. Its protein is CASMQVLAEKLFF.

The gene calls are TRBV6-5 and TRBJ2-3; weak D call: TRBD2 (6 bases). CDR3 length equals 13 residues. Germline CDR1 and CDR2: MNHEY and SVGAGI. V was trimmed by 2 bases and J by 3 bases, leaving 6 bases between them. This CDR3 is CASSYAGTDTQYF. The DNA for the CDR3 is TGTGCCAGCAGTTACGCGGGGACAGATACGCAGTATTTT.